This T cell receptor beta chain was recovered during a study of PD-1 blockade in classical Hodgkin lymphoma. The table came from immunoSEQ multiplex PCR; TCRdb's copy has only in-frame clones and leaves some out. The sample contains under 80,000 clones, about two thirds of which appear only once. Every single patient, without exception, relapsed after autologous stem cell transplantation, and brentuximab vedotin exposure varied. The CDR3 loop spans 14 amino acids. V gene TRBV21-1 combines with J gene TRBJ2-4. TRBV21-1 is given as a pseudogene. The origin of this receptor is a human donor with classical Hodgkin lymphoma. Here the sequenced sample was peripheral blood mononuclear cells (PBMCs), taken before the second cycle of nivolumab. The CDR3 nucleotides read TGTGCCAGCCCGCAAACCTTATACGAGAGGGGAAAGTACTTC. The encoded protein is CASPQTLYERGKYF.